This entry lists 17 T cell receptor beta chains sequenced from one sample in a study of cytomegalovirus exposure and HLA in healthy donors. Assay used: immunoSEQ multiplex PCR; TCRdb lists only in-frame clones, some missing. The data show 160,000 or so clones, with about 88% seen just once and 2.5% to 3% held by the top ten. The specimen sequenced was PBMCs. These receptors were collected from a man in his late teens or twenties in good health and CMV-seronegative.

The chain couples TRBV7-2 to TRBJ2-3; TRBD1 is a possible D gene (5 bases). The CDR3 is made up of 14 amino acids. With 4 bases removed from V and 2 bases from J, the gap between germline ends came to 10 bases. Germline CDR1 is SGHTA and CDR2 is FQGNSA. The CDR3 region is CASSSQAYTDTQYF. The CDR3 DNA reads TGTGCCAGCAGCTCACAGGCGTACACAGATACGCAGTATTTT.

V usage is TRBV9 and J usage is TRBJ1-2; 11 bases are shared with TRBD1. The germline CDR1 and CDR2 sequences are SGDLS and YYNGEE. The CDR3 sequence is 13 residues long. The ends lost 3 bases at V and 6 bases at J; junction bases unmatched: 1. CDR3 sequence (DNA): TGTGCCAGCAGCGAGGGACAGGGGGATGGCTACACCTTC. Protein sequence: CASSEGQGDGYTF.

The V and J genes are TRBV18 and TRBJ1-5; 10 positions agree with TRBD1. The CDR3 totals 16 residues. From germline, CDR1 is KGHSH and CDR2 LQKENI. Trimming removed 3 bases from V and 3 bases from J; junction bases left unmatched: 5. The CDR3 bases are TGTGCCAGCTCACCCTACGACAGGGGGCTCAATCAGCCCCAGCATTTT. Its translation is CASSPYDRGLNQPQHF. The full variable domain, with the rest looked up from reference TRBV18 and TRBJ1-5, is NAGVMQNPRHLVRRRGQEARLRCSPMKGHSHVYWYRQLPEEGLKFMVYLQKENIIDESGMPKERFSAEFPKEGPSILRIQQVVRGDSAAYFCASSPYDRGLNQPQHFGDGTRLSIL.

This chain links TRBV11-2 with TRBJ2-5; 9 nucleotides line up with TRBD1. J lost 3 bases, V lost 7 bases, and 3 bases had no gene match. Germline assignment: CDR1 SGHAT and CDR2 FQNNGV. This CDR3 is 13 amino acids long. Written as DNA, the CDR3 is TGTGCCAGCACCTGGACAGGGGAAGAGACCCAGTACTTC. Translation: CASTWTGEETQYF.

The genes are TRBV28 and TRBJ1-2, with D possibly matching TRBD1 (6 bases). This CDR3 region has 14 residues. Trimming stripped 5 bases from V and 8 bases from J, with 18 bases between. Germline V lookup: CDR1 MDHEN, CDR2 SYDVKM. The CDR3 DNA reads TGTGCCAGCAGTCCAACACAGGGTTCCCGCGGCTACACCTTC. Its protein product is CASSPTQGSRGYTF.

The V gene is TRBV5-6, the J gene TRBJ2-7, with TRBD2 as a possible D gene (6 bases). This CDR3 is built from 16 residues. The V and J ends lost 2 bases and 3 bases respectively, with 18 bases between them. Germline V lookup: CDR1 SGHDT, CDR2 YYEEEE. CDR3 nucleotides: TGTGCCAGCAGCTTCCGCGGGACCCAAGGCCGCTACGAGCAGTACGTC. Its translation: CASSFRGTQGRYEQYV.

V usage is TRBV11-2 and J usage is TRBJ1-5; 7 bases map to TRBD1. CDR1 is SGHAT, CDR2 FQNNGV, per germline. Trimming cost V 4 bases and J 11 bases; bases outside gene matches: 8. The CDR3 contains 13 residues. The CDR3 here is CASSSGQASTQHF. As DNA, the CDR3 is TGTGCCAGCAGCTCTGGACAGGCAAGTACCCAGCATTTT.

The chain carries TRBV2 and TRBJ1-3; D is possibly TRBD1 (6 bases). Germline V gives CDR1 SNHLY, CDR2 FYNNEI. V was trimmed by 11 bases and J by 0 bases, leaving 20 bases between them. This CDR3 contains 16 residues. The CDR3 DNA sequence: TGTGCCGGATCGGGATCGAGGACAGACTCTGGAAACACCATATATTTT. Its protein is CAGSGSRTDSGNTIYF.

The rearrangement links TRBV7-9 to TRBJ1-1; unclear D gene. V was clipped by 6 bases and J by 4 bases, with 9 bases between them. Germline-derived CDR1 and CDR2 are SEHNR and FQNEAQ (reference sequence). The CDR3 consists of 12 residues. This CDR3 is CASRASPTEAFF. For the CDR3, the DNA is TGTGCCAGCAGGGCAAGTCCCACTGAAGCTTTCTTT. Supplemented by reference TRBV7-9 and TRBJ1-1, the full variable domain reads DTGVSQNPRHKITKRGQNVTFRCDPISEHNRLYWYRQTLGQGPEFLTYFQNEAQLEKSRLLSDRFSAERPKGSFSTLEIQRTEQGDSAMYLCASRASPTEAFFGQGTRLTVV.

The chain recombines TRBV5-8 with TRBJ1-1, with D unresolved. Germline CDR1 SGHTS, CDR2 YDEGEE. CDR3 size: 13 residues. V lost 4 bases to trimming and J lost 2 bases, with 9 bases between them. The CDR3 DNA sequence: TGTGCCAGCAGCCGGAGCGTTAACACTGAAGCTTTCTTT. Translation: CASSRSVNTEAFF.

This chain uses TRBV6-5 with TRBJ2-7, with D maybe TRBD2 (5 bases). Germline CDR1 MNHEY, CDR2 SVGAGI. The CDR3 is made up of 13 amino acids. The ends were cut back, 2 bases at V and 6 bases at J, with 11 bases in the middle. DNA of the CDR3: TGTGCCAGCAGTTACACTAGATTGGCCGAGCAGTACGTC. Translation: CASSYTRLAEQYV.

The chain has TRBV5-1 and TRBJ1-4, with 9 positions matching TRBD1. The V gene end was trimmed by 4 bases and the J gene end by 4 bases; junction bases not matched to a gene: 5. The length of the CDR3 is 15 residues. CDR1 is SGHRS, CDR2 YFSETQ, per germline. The CDR3 DNA is TGCGCCAGCAGCCTACAGGGGGCTGGTAATGAAAAACTGTTTTTT. This encodes CASSLQGAGNEKLFF. Full variable domain (missing parts from reference TRBV5-1 and TRBJ1-4): KAGVTQTPRYLIKTRGQQVTLSCSPISGHRSVSWYQQTPGQGLQFLFEYFSETQRNKGNFPGRFSGRQFSNSRSEMNVSTLELGDSALYLCASSLQGAGNEKLFFGSGTQLSVL.

The rearrangement joins TRBV29-1 to TRBJ1-4; a possible D gene is TRBD1 (5 bases). This CDR3 has 12 residues. In germline, CDR1 is SQVTM, CDR2 ANQGSEA. V lost 6 bases, J lost 6 bases, and 11 bases lay in between. The CDR3 region is CSVGEGDEKLFF. The CDR3 bases are TGCAGCGTGGGGGAGGGTGATGAAAAACTGTTTTTT.

V gene TRBV10-2 combines with J gene TRBJ2-7; 11 bases are a match to TRBD2. Per germline, CDR1 WSHSY and CDR2 SAAADI. V dropped 2 bases and J dropped 7; count of bases not matched to a gene: 10. This CDR3 is 16 amino acids long. CDR3: CASSEILAGGLGEQYV. The CDR3 DNA follows: TGCGCCAGCAGTGAGATCCTAGCGGGGGGTCTGGGGGAGCAGTACGTC.

The rearrangement links TRBV7-9 to TRBJ2-1; 9 bases are a match to TRBD1. V lost 3 bases and J lost 16; bases outside the gene matches: 7. The CDR3 sequence is 12 residues long. Germline assignment: CDR1 SEHNR and CDR2 FQNEAQ (reference sequence). The CDR3 is CASSFSGQGKFF. The CDR3 nucleotides are TGTGCCAGCAGCTTCTCTGGACAGGGGAAATTCTTC.

J is TRBJ2-2 and V is TRBV11-3; the D gene is possibly TRBD1 (5 bases). V lost 5 bases and J 5 bases, leaving 9 bases between the germline ends. This CDR3 region has 13 residues. CDR1 is SGHNT and CDR2 is YENEEA in the germline V gene. CDR3 in amino acids: CASSRGPTGELFF. CDR3 sequence (DNA): TGTGCCAGCAGCAGGGGCCCAACCGGGGAGCTGTTTTTT.

The chain recombines TRBV5-4 with TRBJ1-3; weak D call: TRBD1 (5 bases). The CDR3 consists of 15 residues. Germline-derived CDR1 and CDR2 are SGHNT and YYREEE (reference sequence). V was shortened by 4 bases and J by 0 bases, with 11 bases between the two germline ends. The CDR3 sequence: CASSLDSNSGNTIYF. CDR3 nucleotide sequence: TGTGCCAGCAGCCTCGACAGCAACTCTGGAAACACCATATATTTT. Filled out from reference TRBV5-4 and TRBJ1-3, the complete variable domain reads ETGVTQSPTHLIKTRGQQVTLRCSSQSGHNTVSWYQQALGQGPQFIFQYYREEENGRGNFPPRFSGLQFPNYSSELNVNALELDDSALYLCASSLDSNSGNTIYFGEGSWLTVV.